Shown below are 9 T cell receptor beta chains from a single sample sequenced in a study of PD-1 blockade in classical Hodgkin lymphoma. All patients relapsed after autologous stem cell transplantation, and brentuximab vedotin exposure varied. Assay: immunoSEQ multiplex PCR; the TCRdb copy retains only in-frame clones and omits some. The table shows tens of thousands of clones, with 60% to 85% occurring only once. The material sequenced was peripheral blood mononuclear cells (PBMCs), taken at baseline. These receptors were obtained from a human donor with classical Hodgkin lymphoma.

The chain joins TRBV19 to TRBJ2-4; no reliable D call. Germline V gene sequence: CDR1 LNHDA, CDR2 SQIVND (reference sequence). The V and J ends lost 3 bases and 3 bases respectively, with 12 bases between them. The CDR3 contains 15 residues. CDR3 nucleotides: TGTGCCAGTAGTATGGGCCCGTTTGGCAAAAACATTCAGTACTTC. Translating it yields CASSMGPFGKNIQYF.

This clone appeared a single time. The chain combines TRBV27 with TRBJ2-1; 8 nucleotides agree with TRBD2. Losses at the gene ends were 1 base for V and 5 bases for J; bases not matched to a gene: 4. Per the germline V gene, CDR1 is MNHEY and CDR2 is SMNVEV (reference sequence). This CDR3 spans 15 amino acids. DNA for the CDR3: TGTGCCAGCAGTTTATGGCTAGCGGGCAACAATGAGCAGTTCTTC. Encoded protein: CASSLWLAGNNEQFF.

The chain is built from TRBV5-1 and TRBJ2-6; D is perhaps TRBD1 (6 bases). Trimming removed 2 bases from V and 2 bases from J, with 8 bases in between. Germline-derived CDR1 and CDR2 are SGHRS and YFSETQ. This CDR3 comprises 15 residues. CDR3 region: CASSLGGTGANVLTF. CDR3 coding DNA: TGCGCCAGCAGCTTAGGGGGTACTGGGGCCAACGTCCTGACTTTC.

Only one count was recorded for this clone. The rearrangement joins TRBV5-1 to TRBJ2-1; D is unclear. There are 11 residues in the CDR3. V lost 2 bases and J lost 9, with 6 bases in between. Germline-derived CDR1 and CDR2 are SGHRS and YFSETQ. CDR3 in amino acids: CASSFEREQFF. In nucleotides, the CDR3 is TGCGCCAGCAGCTTTGAACGTGAGCAGTTCTTC.

As DNA, the CDR3 is TGCGCCAGCAGTCAATTAGCGGGAGTCGGGTACGAGCAGTACTTC. It yields the protein CASSQLAGVGYEQYF. V is TRBV4-1 and J is TRBJ2-7; 9 positions match TRBD2. The CDR3 consists of 15 residues. V lost 6 bases, J lost 4 bases, and 10 bases stayed unmatched. Germline V CDR1 and CDR2: MGHRA, YSYEKL.

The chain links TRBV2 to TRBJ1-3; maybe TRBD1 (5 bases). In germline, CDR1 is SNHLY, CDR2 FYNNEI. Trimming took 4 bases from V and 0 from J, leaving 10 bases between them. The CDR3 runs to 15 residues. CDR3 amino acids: CASSGQLRSGNTIYF. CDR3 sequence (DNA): TGTGCCAGCAGTGGACAGCTCCGCTCTGGAAACACCATATATTTT.

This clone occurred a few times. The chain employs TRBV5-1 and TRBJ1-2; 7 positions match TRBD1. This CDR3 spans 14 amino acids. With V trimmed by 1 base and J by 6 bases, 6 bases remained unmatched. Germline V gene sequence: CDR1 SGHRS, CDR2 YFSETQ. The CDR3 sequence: CASSLSPGGNGYTF. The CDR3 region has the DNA TGCGCCAGCAGCTTGAGCCCAGGGGGTAATGGCTACACCTTC. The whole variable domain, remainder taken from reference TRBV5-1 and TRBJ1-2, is KAGVTQTPRYLIKTRGQQVTLSCSPISGHRSVSWYQQTPGQGLQFLFEYFSETQRNKGNFPGRFSGRQFSNSRSEMNVSTLELGDSALYLCASSLSPGGNGYTFGSGTRLTVV.

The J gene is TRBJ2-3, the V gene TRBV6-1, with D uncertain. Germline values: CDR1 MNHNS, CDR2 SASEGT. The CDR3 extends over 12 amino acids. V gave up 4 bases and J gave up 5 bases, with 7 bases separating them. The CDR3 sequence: CASSARQDTQYF. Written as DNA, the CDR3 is TGTGCCAGCAGTGCTCGACAAGATACGCAGTATTTT.

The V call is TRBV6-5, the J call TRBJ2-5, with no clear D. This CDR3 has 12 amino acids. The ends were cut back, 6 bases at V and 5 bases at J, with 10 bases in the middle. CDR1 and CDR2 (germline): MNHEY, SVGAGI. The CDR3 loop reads CASRDPSETQYF. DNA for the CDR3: TGTGCCAGCAGAGACCCCTCCGAGACCCAGTACTTC.